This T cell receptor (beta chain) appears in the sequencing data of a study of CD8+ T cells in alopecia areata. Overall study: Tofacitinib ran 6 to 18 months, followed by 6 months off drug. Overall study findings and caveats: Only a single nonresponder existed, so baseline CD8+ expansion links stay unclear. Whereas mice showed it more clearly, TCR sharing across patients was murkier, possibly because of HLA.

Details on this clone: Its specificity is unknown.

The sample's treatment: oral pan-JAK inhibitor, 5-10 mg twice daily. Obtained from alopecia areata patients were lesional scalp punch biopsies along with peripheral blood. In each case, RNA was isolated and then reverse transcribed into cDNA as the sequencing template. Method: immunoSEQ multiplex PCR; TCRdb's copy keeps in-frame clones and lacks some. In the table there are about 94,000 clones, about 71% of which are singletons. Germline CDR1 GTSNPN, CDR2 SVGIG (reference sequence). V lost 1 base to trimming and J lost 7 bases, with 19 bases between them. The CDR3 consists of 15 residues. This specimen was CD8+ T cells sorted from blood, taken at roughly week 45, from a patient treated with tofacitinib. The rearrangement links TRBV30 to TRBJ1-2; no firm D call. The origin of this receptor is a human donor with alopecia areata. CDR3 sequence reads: CAWSGTPGVVGGYTF. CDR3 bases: TGTGCCTGGAGTGGGACCCCCGGTGTGGTGGGTGGCTACACCTTC.